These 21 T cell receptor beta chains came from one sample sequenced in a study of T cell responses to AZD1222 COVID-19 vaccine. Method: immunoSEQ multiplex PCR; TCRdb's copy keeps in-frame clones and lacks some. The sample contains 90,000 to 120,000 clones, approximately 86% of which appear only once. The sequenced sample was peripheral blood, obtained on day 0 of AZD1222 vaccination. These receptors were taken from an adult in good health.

CDR3 sequence reads: CASSPGLVGEFF. CDR3 nucleotides: TGTGCCAGCTCACCCGGACTGGTTGGGGAGTTCTTC. V gene TRBV18 combines with J gene TRBJ2-1; a possible D gene is TRBD2 (5 bases). Per the germline V gene, CDR1 is KGHSH and CDR2 is LQKENI. The CDR3 totals 12 residues. V was pared by 3 bases and J by 14 bases, with 14 bases between.

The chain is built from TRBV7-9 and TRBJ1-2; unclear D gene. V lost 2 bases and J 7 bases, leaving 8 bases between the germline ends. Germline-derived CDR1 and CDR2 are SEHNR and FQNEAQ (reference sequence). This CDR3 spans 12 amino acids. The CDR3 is CASSLPRFGYTF. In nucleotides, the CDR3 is TGTGCCAGCAGCTTACCCAGGTTTGGCTACACCTTC.

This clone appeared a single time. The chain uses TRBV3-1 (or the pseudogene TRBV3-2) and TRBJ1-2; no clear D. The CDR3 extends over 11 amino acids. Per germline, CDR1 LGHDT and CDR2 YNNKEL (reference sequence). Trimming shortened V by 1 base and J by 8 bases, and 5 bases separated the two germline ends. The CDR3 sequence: CASSQGSGYTF. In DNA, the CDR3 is TGTGCCAGCAGCCAAGGGTCCGGCTACACCTTC.

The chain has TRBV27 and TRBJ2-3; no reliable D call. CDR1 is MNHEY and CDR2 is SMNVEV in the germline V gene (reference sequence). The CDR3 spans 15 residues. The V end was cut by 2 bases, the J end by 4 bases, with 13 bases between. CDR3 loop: CASSLSAGFSDTQYF. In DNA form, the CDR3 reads TGTGCCAGCAGTTTAAGCGCAGGTTTCTCAGATACGCAGTATTTT.

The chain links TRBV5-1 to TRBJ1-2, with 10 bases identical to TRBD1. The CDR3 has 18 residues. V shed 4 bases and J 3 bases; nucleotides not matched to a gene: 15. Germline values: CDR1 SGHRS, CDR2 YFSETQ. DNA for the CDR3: TGCGCCAGCAGCCTCTCCGGGACAGGGGCGCCTGGTGACTATGGCTACACCTTC. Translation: CASSLSGTGAPGDYGYTF.

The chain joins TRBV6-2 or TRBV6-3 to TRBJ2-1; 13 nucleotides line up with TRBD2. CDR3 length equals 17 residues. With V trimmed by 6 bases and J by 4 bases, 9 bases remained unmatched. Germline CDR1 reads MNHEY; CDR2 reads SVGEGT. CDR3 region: CASSPTSGGAFYNEQFF. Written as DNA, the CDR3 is TGTGCCAGCAGCCCAACTAGCGGGGGGGCCTTTTACAATGAGCAGTTCTTC.

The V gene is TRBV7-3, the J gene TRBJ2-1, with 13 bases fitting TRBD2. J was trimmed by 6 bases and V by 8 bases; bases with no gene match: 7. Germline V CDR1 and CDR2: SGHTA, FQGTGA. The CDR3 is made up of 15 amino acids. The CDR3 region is CASRRTSGGPNEQFF. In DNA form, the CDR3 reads TGTGCCAGCCGACGGACTAGCGGGGGACCCAATGAGCAGTTCTTC. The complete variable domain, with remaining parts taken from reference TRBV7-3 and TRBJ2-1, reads GAGVSQTPSNKVTEKGKYVELRCDPISGHTALYWYRQSLGQGPEFLIYFQGTGAADDSGLPNDRFFAVRPEGSVSTLKIQRTERGDSAVYLCASRRTSGGPNEQFFGPGTRLTVL.

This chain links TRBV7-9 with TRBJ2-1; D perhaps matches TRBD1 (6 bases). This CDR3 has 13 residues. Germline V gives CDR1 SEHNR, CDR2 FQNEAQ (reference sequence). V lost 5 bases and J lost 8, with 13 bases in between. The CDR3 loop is CASSAHRDHEQFF. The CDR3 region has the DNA TGTGCCAGCAGCGCTCACAGGGACCATGAGCAGTTCTTC.

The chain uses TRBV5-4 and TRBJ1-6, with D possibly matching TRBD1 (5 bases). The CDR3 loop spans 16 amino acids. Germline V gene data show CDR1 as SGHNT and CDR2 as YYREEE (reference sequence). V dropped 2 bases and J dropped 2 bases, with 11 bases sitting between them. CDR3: CASSFGGVPYNSPLHF. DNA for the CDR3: TGTGCCAGCAGCTTTGGAGGGGTACCCTATAATTCACCCCTCCACTTT.

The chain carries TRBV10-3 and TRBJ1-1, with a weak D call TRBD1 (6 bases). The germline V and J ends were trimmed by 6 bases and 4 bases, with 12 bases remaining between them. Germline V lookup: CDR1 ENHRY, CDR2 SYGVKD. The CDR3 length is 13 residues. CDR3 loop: CAIRGTGSTEAFF. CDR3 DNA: TGTGCCATCAGGGGTACAGGGTCCACTGAAGCTTTCTTT.

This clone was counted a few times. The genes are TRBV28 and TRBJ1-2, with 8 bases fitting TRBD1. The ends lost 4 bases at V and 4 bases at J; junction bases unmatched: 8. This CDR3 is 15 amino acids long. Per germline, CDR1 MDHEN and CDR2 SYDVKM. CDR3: CASSSDRGHSYGYTF. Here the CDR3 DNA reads TGTGCCAGCAGTTCTGACAGGGGACACTCCTATGGCTACACCTTC.

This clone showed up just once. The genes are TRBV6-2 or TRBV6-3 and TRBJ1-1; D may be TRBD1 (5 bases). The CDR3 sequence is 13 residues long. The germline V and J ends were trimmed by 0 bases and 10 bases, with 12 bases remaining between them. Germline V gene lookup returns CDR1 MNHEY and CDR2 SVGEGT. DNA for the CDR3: TGTGCCAGCAGTTACTCGAGATTCGGGGGAGCTTTCTTT. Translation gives CASSYSRFGGAFF.

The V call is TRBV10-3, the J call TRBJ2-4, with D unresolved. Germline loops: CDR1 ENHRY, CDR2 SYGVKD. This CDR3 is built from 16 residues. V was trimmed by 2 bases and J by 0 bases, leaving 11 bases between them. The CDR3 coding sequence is TGTGCCATCAGTGAGAGGCCCTCGCCAGCCAAAAACATTCAGTACTTC. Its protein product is CAISERPSPAKNIQYF.

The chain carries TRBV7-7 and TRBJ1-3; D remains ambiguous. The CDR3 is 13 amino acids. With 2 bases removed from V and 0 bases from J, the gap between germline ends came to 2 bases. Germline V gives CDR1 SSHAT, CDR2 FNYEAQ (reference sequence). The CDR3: CASSLSSGNTIYF. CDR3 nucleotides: TGTGCCAGCAGCTTAAGCTCTGGAAACACCATATATTTT.

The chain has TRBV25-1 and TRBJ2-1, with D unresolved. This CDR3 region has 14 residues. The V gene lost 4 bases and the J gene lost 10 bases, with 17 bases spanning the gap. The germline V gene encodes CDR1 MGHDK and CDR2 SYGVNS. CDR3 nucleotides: TGTGCCAGCAGTGTAAGGGCAGATAAGTCCGAGCAGTTCTTC. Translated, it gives CASSVRADKSEQFF.

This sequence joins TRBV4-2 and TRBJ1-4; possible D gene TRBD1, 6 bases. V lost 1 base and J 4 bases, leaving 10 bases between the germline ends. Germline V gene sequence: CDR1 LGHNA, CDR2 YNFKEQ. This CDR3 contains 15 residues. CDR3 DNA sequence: TGTGCCAGCAGCCAAGTACAGGGCATTAATGAAAAACTGTTTTTT. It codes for CASSQVQGINEKLFF.

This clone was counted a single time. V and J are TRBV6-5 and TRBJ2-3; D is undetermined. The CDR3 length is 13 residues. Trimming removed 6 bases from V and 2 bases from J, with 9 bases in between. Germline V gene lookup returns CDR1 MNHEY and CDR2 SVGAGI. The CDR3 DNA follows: TGTGCCAGCAGACGACTCCTCACAGATACGCAGTATTTT. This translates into CASRRLLTDTQYF.

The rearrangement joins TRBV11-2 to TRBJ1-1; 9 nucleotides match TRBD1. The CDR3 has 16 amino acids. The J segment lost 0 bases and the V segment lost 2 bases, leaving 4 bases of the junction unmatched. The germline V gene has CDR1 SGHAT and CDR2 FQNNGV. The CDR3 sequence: CASSLRTGDMNTEAFF. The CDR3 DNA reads TGTGCCAGCAGCTTAAGGACAGGGGATATGAACACTGAAGCTTTCTTT.

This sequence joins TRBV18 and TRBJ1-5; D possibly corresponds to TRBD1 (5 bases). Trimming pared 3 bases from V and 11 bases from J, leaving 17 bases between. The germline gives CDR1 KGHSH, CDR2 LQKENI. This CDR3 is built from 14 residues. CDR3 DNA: TGTGCCAGCTCACCCGAGGACCGGGGCATGGCCCAGCATTTT. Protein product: CASSPEDRGMAQHF.

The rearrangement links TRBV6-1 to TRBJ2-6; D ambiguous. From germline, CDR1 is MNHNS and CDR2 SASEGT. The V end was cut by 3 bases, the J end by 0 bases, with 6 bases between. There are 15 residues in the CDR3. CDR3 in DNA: TGTGCCAGCAGTGAGAGGTTCTCTGGGGCCAACGTCCTGACTTTC. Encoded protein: CASSERFSGANVLTF.

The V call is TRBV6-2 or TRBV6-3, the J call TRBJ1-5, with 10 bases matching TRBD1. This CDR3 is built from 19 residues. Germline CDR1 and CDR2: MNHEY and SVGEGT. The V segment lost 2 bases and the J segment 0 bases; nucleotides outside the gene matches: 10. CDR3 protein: CASSYAILGTGVSNQPQHF. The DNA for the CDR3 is TGTGCCAGCAGTTACGCTATTTTAGGGACAGGGGTTAGCAATCAGCCCCAGCATTTT.